These T cell receptor beta chains were read from a single sample in a study of T cells after yellow fever vaccination. TCRdb used MiXCR to reprocess the 5' RACE reads, holding one entry per CDR3 protein. The table has about 580,000 distinct CDR3 sequences, 17% seen once. The sequenced sample was PBMCs, obtained 4 to 6 days after the first yellow fever vaccination. The receptors shown here come from a young man who received the YFV17D yellow fever vaccine. Both conserved end residues are part of each CDR3.

CDR3 length: 14; J gene: TRBJ1-2; V gene: TRBV7-2; CDR3 protein: CASSLVRGHYGYTF
CDR3 length: 12; J gene: TRBJ1-3; V gene: TRBV29-1; CDR3 protein: CSVWSDGNTIYF
CDR3 length: 16; J gene: TRBJ2-2; V gene: TRBV9; CDR3 protein: CASSVLGGADTGELFF
CDR3 length: 13; J gene: TRBJ2-5; V gene: TRBV6-1; CDR3 protein: CASSERLEETQYF
CDR3 length: 15; J gene: TRBJ2-1; V gene: TRBV4-1; CDR3 protein: CASSPGGFRVGEQFF
CDR3 length: 14; J gene: TRBJ2-7; V gene: TRBV12-3/TRBV12-4; CDR3 protein: CASSSLARSYEQYF
CDR3 length: 15; J gene: TRBJ2-7; V gene: TRBV7-9; CDR3 protein: CASSAQSTGVYEQYF
CDR3 length: 15; J gene: TRBJ1-2; V gene: TRBV5-1; CDR3 protein: CASSLGAGLDYGYTF
CDR3 length: 15; J gene: TRBJ2-1; V gene: TRBV3-1; CDR3 protein: CASSQYSGGENEQFF
CDR3 length: 15; J gene: TRBJ2-1; V gene: TRBV18; CDR3 protein: CASSRSTRQDNEQFF
CDR3 length: 14; J gene: TRBJ2-1; V gene: TRBV7-9; CDR3 protein: CASSESGTYNEQFF
CDR3 length: 15; J gene: TRBJ1-1; V gene: TRBV15; CDR3 protein: CATQMNKGGYAEAFF
CDR3 length: 15; J gene: TRBJ2-3; V gene: TRBV30; CDR3 protein: CAWSGRGGNSDTQYF
CDR3 length: 17; J gene: TRBJ1-5; V gene: TRBV6-1; CDR3 protein: CASSPTGQFYSNQPQHF
CDR3 length: 11; J gene: TRBJ2-3; V gene: TRBV6-2/TRBV6-3; CDR3 protein: CASSHTDTQYF
CDR3 length: 19; J gene: TRBJ2-1; V gene: TRBV4-3; CDR3 protein: CASSPERLAGTPAYNEQFF
CDR3 length: 14; J gene: TRBJ1-1; V gene: TRBV6-5; CDR3 protein: CASSYGTANTEAFF
CDR3 length: 13; J gene: TRBJ1-3; V gene: TRBV7-2; CDR3 protein: CASTPGHGNTIYF
CDR3 length: 15; J gene: TRBJ1-6; V gene: TRBV5-1; CDR3 protein: CASSLAGTDGSPLHF
CDR3 length: 15; J gene: TRBJ2-3; V gene: TRBV19; CDR3 protein: CASSVAGGLGDTQYF
CDR3 length: 16; J gene: TRBJ1-5; V gene: TRBV4-1; CDR3 protein: CASSQANRDRNQPQHF
CDR3 length: 15; J gene: TRBJ2-3; V gene: TRBV20-1; CDR3 protein: CSAPNPTSGTDTQYF
CDR3 length: 16; J gene: TRBJ2-5; V gene: TRBV10-3; CDR3 protein: CAISESGTGLQETQYF
CDR3 length: 14; J gene: TRBJ1-1; V gene: TRBV6-1; CDR3 protein: CASRRGGQNTEAFF
CDR3 length: 14; J gene: TRBJ1-3; V gene: TRBV10-3; CDR3 protein: CAISESFSGNTIYF
CDR3 length: 16; J gene: TRBJ2-7; V gene: TRBV27; CDR3 protein: CASSPKWGSLAYEQYF
CDR3 length: 14; J gene: TRBJ1-1; V gene: TRBV27; CDR3 protein: CASSLGQGAPEAFF
CDR3 length: 15; J gene: TRBJ2-2; V gene: TRBV5-1; CDR3 protein: CASSAGTGNPGELFF
CDR3 length: 18; J gene: TRBJ2-6; V gene: TRBV5-1; CDR3 protein: CASSLRTGLSSGANVLTF
CDR3 length: 16; J gene: TRBJ2-5; V gene: TRBV30; CDR3 protein: CAWNPLAGRLQETQYF
CDR3 length: 13; J gene: TRBJ1-5; V gene: TRBV6-5; CDR3 protein: CASGLRGSQPQHF
CDR3 length: 15; J gene: TRBJ1-5; V gene: TRBV12-3/TRBV12-4; CDR3 protein: CASSLSRQGGLPQHF
CDR3 length: 16; J gene: TRBJ2-4; V gene: TRBV12-1; CDR3 protein: CASSYWSGTAENIQYF
CDR3 length: 17; J gene: TRBJ1-2; V gene: TRBV5-1; CDR3 protein: CASSLSSTGFSLYGYTF
CDR3 length: 15; J gene: TRBJ2-3; V gene: TRBV20-1; CDR3 protein: CSALRAAGYPDTQYF